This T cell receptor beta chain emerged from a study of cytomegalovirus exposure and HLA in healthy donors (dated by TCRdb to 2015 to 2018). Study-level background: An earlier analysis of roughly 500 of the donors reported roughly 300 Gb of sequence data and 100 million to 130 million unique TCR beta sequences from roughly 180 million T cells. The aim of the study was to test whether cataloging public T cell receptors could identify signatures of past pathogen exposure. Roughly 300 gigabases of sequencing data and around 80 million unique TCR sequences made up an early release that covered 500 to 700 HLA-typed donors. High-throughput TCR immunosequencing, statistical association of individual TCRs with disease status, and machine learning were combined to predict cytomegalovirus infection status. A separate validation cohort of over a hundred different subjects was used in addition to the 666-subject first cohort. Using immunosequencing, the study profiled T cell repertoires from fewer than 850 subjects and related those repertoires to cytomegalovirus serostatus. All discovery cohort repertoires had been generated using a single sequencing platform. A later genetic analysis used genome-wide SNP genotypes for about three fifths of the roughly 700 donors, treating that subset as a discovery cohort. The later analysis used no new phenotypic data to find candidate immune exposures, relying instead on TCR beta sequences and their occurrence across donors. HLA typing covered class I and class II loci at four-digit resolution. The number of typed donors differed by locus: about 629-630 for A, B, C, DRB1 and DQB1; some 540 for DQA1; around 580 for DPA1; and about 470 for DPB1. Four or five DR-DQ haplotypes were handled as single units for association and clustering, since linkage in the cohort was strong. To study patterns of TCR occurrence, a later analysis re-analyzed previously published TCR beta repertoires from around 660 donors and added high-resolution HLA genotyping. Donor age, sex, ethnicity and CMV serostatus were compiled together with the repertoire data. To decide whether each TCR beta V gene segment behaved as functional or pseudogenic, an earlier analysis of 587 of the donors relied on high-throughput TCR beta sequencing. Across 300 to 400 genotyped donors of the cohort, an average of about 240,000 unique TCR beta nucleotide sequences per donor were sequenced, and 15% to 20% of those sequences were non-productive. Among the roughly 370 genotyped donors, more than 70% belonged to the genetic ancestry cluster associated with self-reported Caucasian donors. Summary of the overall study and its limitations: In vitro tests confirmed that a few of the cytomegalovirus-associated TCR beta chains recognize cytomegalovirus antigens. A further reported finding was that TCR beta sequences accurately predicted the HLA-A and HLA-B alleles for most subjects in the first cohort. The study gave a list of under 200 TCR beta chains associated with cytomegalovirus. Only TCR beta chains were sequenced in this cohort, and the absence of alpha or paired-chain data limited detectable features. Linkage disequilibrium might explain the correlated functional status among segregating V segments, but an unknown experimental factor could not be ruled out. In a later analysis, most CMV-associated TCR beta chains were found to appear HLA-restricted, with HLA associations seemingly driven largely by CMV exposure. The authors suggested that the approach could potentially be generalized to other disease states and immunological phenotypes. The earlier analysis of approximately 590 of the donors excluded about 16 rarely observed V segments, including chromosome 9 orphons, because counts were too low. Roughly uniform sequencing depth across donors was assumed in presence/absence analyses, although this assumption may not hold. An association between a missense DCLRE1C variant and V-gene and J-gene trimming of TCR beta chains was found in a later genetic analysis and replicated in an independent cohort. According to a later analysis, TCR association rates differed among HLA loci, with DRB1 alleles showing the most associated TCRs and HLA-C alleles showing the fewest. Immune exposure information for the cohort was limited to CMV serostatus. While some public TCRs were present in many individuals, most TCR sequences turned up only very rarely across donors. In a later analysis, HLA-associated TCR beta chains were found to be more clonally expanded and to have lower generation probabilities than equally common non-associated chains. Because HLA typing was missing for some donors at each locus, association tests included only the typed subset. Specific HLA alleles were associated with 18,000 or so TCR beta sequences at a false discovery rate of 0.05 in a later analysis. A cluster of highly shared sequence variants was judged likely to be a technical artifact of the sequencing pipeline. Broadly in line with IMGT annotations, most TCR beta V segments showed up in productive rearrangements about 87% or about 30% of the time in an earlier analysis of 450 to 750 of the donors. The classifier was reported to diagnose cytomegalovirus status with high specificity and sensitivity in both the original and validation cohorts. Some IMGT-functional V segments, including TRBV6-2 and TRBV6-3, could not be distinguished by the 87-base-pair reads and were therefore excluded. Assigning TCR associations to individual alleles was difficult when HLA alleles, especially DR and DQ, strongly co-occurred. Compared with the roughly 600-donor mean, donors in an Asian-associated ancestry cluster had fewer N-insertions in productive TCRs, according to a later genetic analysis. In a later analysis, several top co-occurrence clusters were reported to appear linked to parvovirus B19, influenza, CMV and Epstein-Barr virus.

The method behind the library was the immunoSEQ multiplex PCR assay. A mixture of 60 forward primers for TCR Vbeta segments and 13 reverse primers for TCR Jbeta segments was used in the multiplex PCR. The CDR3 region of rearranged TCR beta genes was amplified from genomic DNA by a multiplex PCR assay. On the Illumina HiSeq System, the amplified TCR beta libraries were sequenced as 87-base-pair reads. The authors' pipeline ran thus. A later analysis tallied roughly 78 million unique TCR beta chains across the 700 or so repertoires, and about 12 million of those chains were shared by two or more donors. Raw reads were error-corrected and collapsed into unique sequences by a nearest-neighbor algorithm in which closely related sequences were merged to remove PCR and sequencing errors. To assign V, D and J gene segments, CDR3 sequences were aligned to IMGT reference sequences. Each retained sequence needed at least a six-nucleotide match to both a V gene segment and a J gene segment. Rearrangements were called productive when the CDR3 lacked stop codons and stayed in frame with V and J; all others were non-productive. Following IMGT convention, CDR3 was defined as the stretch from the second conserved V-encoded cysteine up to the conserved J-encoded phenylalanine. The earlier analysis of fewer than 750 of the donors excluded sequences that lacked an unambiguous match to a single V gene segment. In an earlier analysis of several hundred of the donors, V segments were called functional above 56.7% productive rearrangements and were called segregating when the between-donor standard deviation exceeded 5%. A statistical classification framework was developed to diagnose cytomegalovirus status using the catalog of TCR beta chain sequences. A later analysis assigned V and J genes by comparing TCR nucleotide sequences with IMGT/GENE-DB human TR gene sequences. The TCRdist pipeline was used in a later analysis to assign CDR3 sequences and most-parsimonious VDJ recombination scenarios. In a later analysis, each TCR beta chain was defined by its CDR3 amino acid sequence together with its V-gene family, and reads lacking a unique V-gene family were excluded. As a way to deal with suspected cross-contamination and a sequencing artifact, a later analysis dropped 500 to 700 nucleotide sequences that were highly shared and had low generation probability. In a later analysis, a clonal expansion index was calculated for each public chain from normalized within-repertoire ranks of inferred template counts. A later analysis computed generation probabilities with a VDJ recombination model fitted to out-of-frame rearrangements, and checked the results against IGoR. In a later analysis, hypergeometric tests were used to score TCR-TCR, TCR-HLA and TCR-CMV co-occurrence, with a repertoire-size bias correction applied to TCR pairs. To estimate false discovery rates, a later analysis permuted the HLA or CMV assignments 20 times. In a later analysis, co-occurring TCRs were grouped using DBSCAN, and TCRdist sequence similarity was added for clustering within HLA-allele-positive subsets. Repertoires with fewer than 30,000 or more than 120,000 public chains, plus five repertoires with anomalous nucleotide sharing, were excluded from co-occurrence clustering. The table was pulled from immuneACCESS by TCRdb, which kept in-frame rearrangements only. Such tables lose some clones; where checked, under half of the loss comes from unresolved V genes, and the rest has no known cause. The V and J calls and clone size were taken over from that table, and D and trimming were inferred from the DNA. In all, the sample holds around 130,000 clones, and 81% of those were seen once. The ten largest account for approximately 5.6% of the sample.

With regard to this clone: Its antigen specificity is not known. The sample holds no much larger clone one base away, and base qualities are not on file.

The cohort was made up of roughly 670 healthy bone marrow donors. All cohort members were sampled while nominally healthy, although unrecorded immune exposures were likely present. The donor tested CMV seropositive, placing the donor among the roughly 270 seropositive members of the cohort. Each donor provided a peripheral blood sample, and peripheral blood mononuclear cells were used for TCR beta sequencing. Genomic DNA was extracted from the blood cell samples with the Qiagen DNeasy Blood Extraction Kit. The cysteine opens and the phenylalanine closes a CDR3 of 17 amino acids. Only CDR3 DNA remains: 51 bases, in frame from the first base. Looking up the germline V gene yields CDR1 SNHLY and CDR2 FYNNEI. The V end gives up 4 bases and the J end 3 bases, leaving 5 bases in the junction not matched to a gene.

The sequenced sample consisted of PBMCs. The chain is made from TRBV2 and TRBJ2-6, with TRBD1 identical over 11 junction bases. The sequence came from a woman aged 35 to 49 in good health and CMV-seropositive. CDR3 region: CASSVDRGHDGANVLTF. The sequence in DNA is TGTGCCAGCAGTGTGGACAGGGGGCACGATGGGGCCAACGTCCTGACTTTC.